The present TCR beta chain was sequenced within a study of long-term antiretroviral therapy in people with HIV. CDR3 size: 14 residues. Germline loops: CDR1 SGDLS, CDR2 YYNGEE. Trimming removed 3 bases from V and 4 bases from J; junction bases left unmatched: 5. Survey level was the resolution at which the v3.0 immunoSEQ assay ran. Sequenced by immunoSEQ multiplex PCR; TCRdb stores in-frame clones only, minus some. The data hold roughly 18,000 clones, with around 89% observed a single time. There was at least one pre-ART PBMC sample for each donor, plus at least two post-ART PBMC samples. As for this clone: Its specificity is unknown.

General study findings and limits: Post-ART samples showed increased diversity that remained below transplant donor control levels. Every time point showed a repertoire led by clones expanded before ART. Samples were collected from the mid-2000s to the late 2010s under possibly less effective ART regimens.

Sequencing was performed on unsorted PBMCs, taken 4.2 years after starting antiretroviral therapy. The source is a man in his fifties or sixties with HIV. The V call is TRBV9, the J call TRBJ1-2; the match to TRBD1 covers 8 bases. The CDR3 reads CASSGGQAGYGYTF. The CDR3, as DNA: TGTGCCAGCAGCGGGGGACAGGCGGGCTATGGCTACACCTTC.